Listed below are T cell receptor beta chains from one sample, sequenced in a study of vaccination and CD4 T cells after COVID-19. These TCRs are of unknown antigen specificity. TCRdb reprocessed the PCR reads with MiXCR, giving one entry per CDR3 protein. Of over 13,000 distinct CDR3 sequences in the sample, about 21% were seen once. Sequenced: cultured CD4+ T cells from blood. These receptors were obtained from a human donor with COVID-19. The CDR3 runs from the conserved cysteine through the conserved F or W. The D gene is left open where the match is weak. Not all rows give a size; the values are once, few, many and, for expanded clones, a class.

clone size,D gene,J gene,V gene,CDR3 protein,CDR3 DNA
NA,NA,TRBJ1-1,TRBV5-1,CASSLEGTANTEAFF,TGCGCCAGCAGCTTGGAGGGGACGGCGAACACTGAAGCTTTCTTT
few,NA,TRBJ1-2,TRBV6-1,CASRPTQGVRSRGYGYTF,TGTGCCAGCAGGCCTACTCAGGGAGTAAGAAGTCGCGGCTATGGCTACACCTTC
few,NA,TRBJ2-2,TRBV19,CASIRYPVQYTGELFF,TGTGCCAGTATCCGGTATCCCGTACAGTACACCGGGGAGCTGTTTTTT
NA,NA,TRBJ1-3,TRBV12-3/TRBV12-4,CASSIRTAGNTIYF,TGTGCCAGCAGTATTCGGACCGCCGGAAACACCATATATTTT
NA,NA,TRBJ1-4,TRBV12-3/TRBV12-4,CASSTQGLANEKLFF,TGTGCCAGCAGTACCCAGGGGCTGGCTAATGAAAAACTGTTTTTT
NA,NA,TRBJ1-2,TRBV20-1,CSASLQENGYTF,TGCAGTGCTAGTTTACAGGAGAATGGCTACACCTTC
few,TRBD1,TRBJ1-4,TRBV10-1,CASRRGPNEKLFF,TGCGCCAGCAGGAGGGGGCCTAATGAAAAACTGTTTTTT
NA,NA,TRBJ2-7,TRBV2,CASSYSYEQYF,TGTGCCAGCAGTTACAGCTACGAGCAGTACTTC
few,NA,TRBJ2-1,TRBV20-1,CSARVPTRVDEQFF,TGCAGTGCTAGGGTCCCAACTAGGGTGGATGAGCAGTTCTTC
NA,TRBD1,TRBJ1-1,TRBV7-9,CASSPDRGDLAFF,TGTGCCAGCAGCCCCGACAGGGGTGATTTAGCTTTCTTT
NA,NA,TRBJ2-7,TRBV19,CASSSRTYEQYF,TGTGCCAGTAGTTCGAGAACCTACGAGCAGTACTTC
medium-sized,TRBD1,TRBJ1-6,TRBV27,CASRVPGQYNSPLHF,TGTGCCAGCAGAGTTCCGGGACAGTATAATTCACCCCTCCACTTT
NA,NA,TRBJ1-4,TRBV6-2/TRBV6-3,CASGQQGPNEKLFF,TGTGCCAGCGGTCAGCAGGGCCCTAATGAAAAACTGTTTTTT
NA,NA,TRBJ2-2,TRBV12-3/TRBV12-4,CASRTGFANTGELFF,TGTGCCAGCAGAACAGGGTTCGCGAACACCGGGGAGCTGTTTTTT
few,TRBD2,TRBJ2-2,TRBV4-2,CASSQDLLAGGTGELFF,TGTGCCAGCAGCCAAGACCTTCTAGCGGGGGGTACCGGGGAGCTGTTTTTT
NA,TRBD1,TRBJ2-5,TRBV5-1,CASSAGQGQETQYF,TGCGCCAGCAGCGCGGGACAGGGCCAAGAGACCCAGTACTTC
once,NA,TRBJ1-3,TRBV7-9,CASSLPSGNTIYF,TGTGCCAGCAGCTTGCCCTCTGGAAACACCATATATTTT
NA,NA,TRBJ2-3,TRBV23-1,CASSPTGGADTQYF,TGCGCCAGCAGCCCTACCGGGGGCGCAGATACGCAGTATTTT
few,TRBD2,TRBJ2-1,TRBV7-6,CASSLARAGGLYNEQFF,TGTGCCAGCAGCTTAGCGAGAGCGGGGGGCCTCTACAATGAGCAGTTCTTC
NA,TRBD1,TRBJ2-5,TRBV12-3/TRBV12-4,CASSLARSTGGREAQYF,TGTGCCAGCAGTTTAGCGCGGTCGACAGGGGGCAGGGAGGCCCAGTACTTC
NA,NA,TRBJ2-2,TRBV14,CASSQNRGALNTGELFF,TGTGCCAGCAGCCAAAATCGGGGGGCCTTGAACACCGGGGAGCTGTTTTTT
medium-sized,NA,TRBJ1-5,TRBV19,CASSIEGVNQPQHF,TGTGCCAGTAGTATAGAGGGAGTCAATCAGCCCCAGCATTTT
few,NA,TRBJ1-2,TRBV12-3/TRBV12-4,CASSPGTWGGYTF,TGTGCCAGCAGCCCCGGGACATGGGGTGGCTACACCTTC
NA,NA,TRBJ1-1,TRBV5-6,CASSSGLPNTEAFF,TGTGCCAGCAGCTCTGGACTGCCCAACACTGAAGCTTTCTTT
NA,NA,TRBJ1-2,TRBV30,CAWNPGEVGGYTF,TGTGCCTGGAATCCCGGGGAGGTGGGTGGCTACACCTTC
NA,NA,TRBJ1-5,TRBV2,CASSEDRGGQPQHF,TGTGCCAGCAGTGAAGATAGGGGAGGACAGCCCCAGCATTTT
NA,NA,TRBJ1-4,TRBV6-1,CASSEAFGITNEKLFF,TGTGCCAGCAGTGAAGCTTTCGGGATAACTAATGAAAAACTGTTTTTT
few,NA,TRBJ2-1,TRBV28,CASKEGRAVSNEQFF,TGTGCCAGCAAAGAGGGCAGGGCCGTGTCTAATGAGCAGTTCTTC
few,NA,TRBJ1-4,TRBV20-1,CSASIRGASTYNEKLFF,TGCAGTGCTAGTATTAGGGGGGCCTCTACGTATAATGAAAAACTGTTTTTT
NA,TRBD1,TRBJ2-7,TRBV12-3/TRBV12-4,CASSPDRVFAQYF,TGTGCCAGCAGTCCAGACAGGGTATTCGCGCAGTACTTC
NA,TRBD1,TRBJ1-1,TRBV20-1,CSASPWTGAKNTVAFF,TGCAGTGCTAGCCCCTGGACAGGGGCGAAGAACACTGTAGCTTTCTTT
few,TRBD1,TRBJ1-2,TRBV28,CASSLKSTGAGYTF,TGTGCCAGCAGTCTCAAATCGACAGGGGCCGGCTACACCTTC
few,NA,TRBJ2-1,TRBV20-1,CSAKRDLSSYNEQFF,TGCAGTGCTAAAAGGGATTTAAGCTCCTACAATGAGCAGTTCTTC
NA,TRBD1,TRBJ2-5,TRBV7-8,CASSFPGDRETQYF,TGTGCCAGCAGCTTCCCAGGGGACAGGGAGACCCAGTACTTC
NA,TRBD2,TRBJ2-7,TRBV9,CASSAKAGGSREQYF,TGTGCCAGCAGCGCCAAAGCCGGGGGGTCCCGCGAGCAGTACTTC
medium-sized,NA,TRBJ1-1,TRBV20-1,CSASRIDRHTEAFF,TGCAGTGCTAGCAGAATCGACAGGCACACTGAAGCTTTCTTT
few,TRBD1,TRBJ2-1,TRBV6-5,CASSYRAGQGDNEQFF,TGTGCCAGCAGTTACCGTGCGGGACAGGGAGACAATGAGCAGTTCTTC
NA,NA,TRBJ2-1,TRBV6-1,CASSEGYNEQFF,TGTGCCAGCAGTGAGGGCTACAATGAGCAGTTCTTC
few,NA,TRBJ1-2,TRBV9,CASSPTGQYGYTF,TGTGCCAGCAGCCCGACAGGACAGTATGGCTACACCTTC
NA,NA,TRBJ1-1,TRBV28,CASSTPTGFTEAFF,TGTGCCAGCAGTACCCCGACAGGATTCACTGAAGCTTTCTTT
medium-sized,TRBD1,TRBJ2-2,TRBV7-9,CASSSRQGAVTGELFF,TGTGCCAGCAGCTCCAGACAGGGGGCGGTCACCGGGGAGCTGTTTTTT
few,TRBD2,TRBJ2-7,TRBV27,CASSFTDPTAGGLGPPSEQYF,TGTGCCAGCAGTTTTACGGACCCTACGGCGGGGGGGCTAGGGCCTCCCTCCGAGCAGTACTTC